This T cell receptor (beta chain) was obtained from a study of T-cell memory formation after mild COVID-19. In the study overall: Clusters were largely donor specific.

For this clonotype: The target antigen is unknown. Given a much more abundant clone one base away, this may be a read error.

Overall study findings and caveats: Of the contracting clones, CD4+ ones lay mainly in CM and EM, and CD8+ ones in EMRA. Among clones contracting day 15 to 85, CD4/CD8 was balanced, whereas later expanders leaned CD4+.

TCRdb re-called the 5' RACE reads with MiXCR, one entry per CDR3 protein. The profile shows roughly 350,000 distinct CDR3 sequences, around 15% of them singletons. CDR1 SGHRS and CDR2 YFSETQ come from the germline V gene. The CDR3 is 14 amino acids. Trimming removed 2 bases from V and 8 bases from J, with 13 bases in between. The chain employs TRBV5-1 and TRBJ1-4; weak D call: TRBD1 (5 bases). The TCR was taken from a young man who had mild COVID-19 (a few samples of this study predate the infection). Cell type and time point are not known. The sequencing input was PBMCs or a T cell subset sorted from them (not recorded which). The CDR3: CASSFQGGVEKLFF. CDR3 nucleotide sequence: TGCGCCAGCAGCTTTCAGGGAGGAGTCGAAAAACTGTTTTTT.